Listed here are 27 T cell receptor beta chains from one sample, sequenced in a study of blood T cell repertoires in COVID-19. Produced via immunoSEQ multiplex PCR; TCRdb's table is partial and in-frame only. The sample yields approximately 90,000 clones, 75% to 90% seen once. Material for sequencing was peripheral blood. These receptors originate from a man older than 75 with active or convalescent COVID-19.

The chain is built from TRBV18 and TRBJ2-7, with D possibly being TRBD1 (8 bases). The CDR3 is 16 amino acids. V lost 3 bases and J lost 3, with 18 bases in between. CDR1 and CDR2 (germline): KGHSH, LQKENI. DNA of the CDR3: TGTGCCAGCTCACCCAGACGGACAGGGACTAACTACGAGCAGTACTTC. Amino acids: CASSPRRTGTNYEQYF.

This clone was observed a single time. The chain is built from TRBV7-8 and TRBJ2-7; D gene uncertain. Germline V gives CDR1 SGHVS, CDR2 FQNEAQ. V was clipped by 1 base and J by 4 bases, with 11 bases between them. This CDR3 is 14 amino acids long. Here the CDR3 DNA reads TGTGCCAGCAGCTTAGGTGCTACCACTTACGAGCAGTACTTC. This translates into CASSLGATTYEQYF.

The chain is built from TRBV15 and TRBJ1-5, with 8 positions matching TRBD1. J was trimmed by 1 base and V by 4 bases; bases with no gene match: 3. Per germline, CDR1 LNHNV and CDR2 YYDKDF (reference sequence). There are 15 residues in the CDR3. The CDR3 DNA reads TGTGCCACCAGCACGGGACAGGCAAGCAATCAGCCCCAGCATTTT. Its protein is CATSTGQASNQPQHF.

This chain connects TRBV5-1 to TRBJ1-4; D is unresolved. The CDR3 is 15 residues long. V gave up 2 bases and J gave up 8 bases, with 16 bases separating them. CDR1 is SGHRS, CDR2 YFSETQ, per germline. The CDR3 is CASSFEGQVGEKLFF. In DNA, the CDR3 is TGCGCCAGCAGCTTTGAGGGCCAGGTCGGGGAAAAACTGTTTTTT.

The V and J genes are TRBV3-1 (or the pseudogene TRBV3-2) and TRBJ1-1; D perhaps matches TRBD1 (5 bases). Germline V gene data show CDR1 as LGHDT and CDR2 as YNNKEL (reference sequence). Trimming took 3 bases from V and 11 from J, leaving 16 bases between them. CDR3 size: 13 residues. Written as DNA, the CDR3 is TGTGCCAGCAGCCATCTGGGACTCGGAGGCGCTTTCTTT. It yields the protein CASSHLGLGGAFF.

This clone appeared once. The chain uses TRBV28 and TRBJ1-3; 7 bases are shared with TRBD1. Germline CDR1 reads MDHEN; CDR2 reads SYDVKM. The V and J ends lost 8 bases and 4 bases, in that order; junction bases with no gene match: 8. This CDR3 is 14 amino acids long. The CDR3 spells CASLTGSHGNTIYF. CDR3 nucleotide sequence: TGTGCCAGCTTGACAGGGTCGCACGGAAACACCATATATTTT.

The V call is TRBV4-2, the J call TRBJ2-1, with TRBD2 matching 9 bases. V dropped 0 bases and J dropped 15; count of bases not matched to a gene: 6. The CDR3 is 13 residues long. The germline gives CDR1 LGHNA, CDR2 YNFKEQ. The CDR3 DNA reads as TGTGCCAGCAGCCAAGATAGGCGGGAGGGTCCGTTCTTC. This encodes CASSQDRREGPFF.

The chain couples TRBV28 to TRBJ2-5; 7 bases align to TRBD1. After removal of 2 bases from V and 10 bases from J, the junction contained 10 bases not matched to a gene. The CDR3 contains 14 residues. Germline lookup yields CDR1 MDHEN and CDR2 SYDVKM. The CDR3 region has the DNA TGTGCCAGCAGTTTACAGGACAGGTTAGGTGGCCAGTACTTC. It yields the protein CASSLQDRLGGQYF.

The V gene is TRBV15, the J gene TRBJ2-5; 13 bases align to TRBD2. CDR3 length: 14 amino acids. CDR1 and CDR2 from the germline V gene are LNHNV and YYDKDF (reference sequence). The junction had 5 bases not matched to a gene; V was cut back by 4 bases and J by 9 bases. The CDR3 sequence is CATSIGLAGVAQYF. DNA of the CDR3: TGTGCCACCAGCATCGGACTAGCGGGAGTGGCCCAGTACTTC.

This rearrangement joins TRBV5-1 to TRBJ2-7, with TRBD2 matching over 10 bases. The CDR3 runs to 18 residues. Germline values: CDR1 SGHRS, CDR2 YFSETQ. The trim removed 0 bases at V and 0 bases at J, leaving 9 bases unmatched. CDR3 sequence reads: CASSLGHGKREGSYEQYF. The CDR3 DNA reads as TGCGCCAGCAGCTTGGGCCATGGGAAGCGGGAGGGCTCCTACGAGCAGTACTTC.

This clone was recorded only once. The V gene is TRBV6-2 or TRBV6-3, the J gene TRBJ2-3; unclear D gene. The CDR3 is 16 residues long. CDR1 and CDR2 from the germline V gene are MNHEY and SVGEGT. V was cut by 2 bases and J by 6 bases, with 18 bases left in between. CDR3 coding DNA: TGTGCCAGCAGTTACGATAAAAAGCGTCACGGGGATACGCAGTATTTT. This gives the protein CASSYDKKRHGDTQYF.

This chain links TRBV7-8 with TRBJ1-2, with 8 nucleotides matching TRBD1. With V trimmed by 5 bases and J by 8 bases, 7 bases remained unmatched. Germline CDR1 SGHVS, CDR2 FQNEAQ. CDR3 length: 13 residues. The CDR3 DNA sequence: TGTGCCAGCAGCCGAGACAGGGGTCGAGGCTACACCTTC. It codes for CASSRDRGRGYTF.

The chain is built from TRBV15 and TRBJ1-5, with D hard to call. The CDR3 consists of 15 residues. V shed 3 bases and J shed 5 bases, with 14 bases lying between them. Germline V gene lookup returns CDR1 LNHNV and CDR2 YYDKDF (reference sequence). Written as DNA, the CDR3 is TGTGCCACCAGCAGGAGCCGAGTCGATGATCAGCCCCAGCATTTT. Protein: CATSRSRVDDQPQHF.

The chain combines TRBV30 with TRBJ1-2, with TRBD1 as a possible D gene (6 bases). The CDR3 is 15 amino acids. Germline V CDR1 and CDR2: GTSNPN, SVGIG (reference sequence). The germline V and J ends were trimmed by 8 bases and 6 bases, with 25 bases remaining between them. CDR3 residues: CAHQRGGPVVDGYTF. CDR3 in DNA: TGTGCCCACCAACGCGGGGGCCCGGTCGTCGATGGCTACACCTTC.

The chain couples TRBV7-8 to TRBJ2-7, with D hard to call. The CDR3 totals 13 residues. V lost 2 bases to trimming and J lost 2 bases, with 7 bases between them. From germline, CDR1 is SGHVS and CDR2 FQNEAQ. The CDR3 coding sequence is TGTGCCAGCAGCTTAAATCCTCCCTACGAGCAGTACTTC. Protein: CASSLNPPYEQYF.

The V and J genes are TRBV7-9 and TRBJ2-1; 14 bases line up with TRBD2. The germline gives CDR1 SEHNR, CDR2 FQNEAQ (reference sequence). The V gene end was trimmed by 5 bases and the J gene end by 7 bases; junction bases not matched to a gene: 16. The CDR3 runs 19 residues. DNA for the CDR3: TGTGCCAGCAGCCCCCTCCTCGGACTAGCGGGAGGAAGTGGAAATGAGCAGTTCTTC. It specifies CASSPLLGLAGGSGNEQFF.

This clone has only one observation. This chain links TRBV24-1 with TRBJ2-2; possible D gene TRBD1, 6 bases. CDR1 is KGHDR and CDR2 is SFDVKD in the germline V gene. This CDR3 spans 14 amino acids. V lost 6 bases and J 6 bases, leaving 13 bases between the germline ends. CDR3 protein: CATSLTRGPGELFF. Written as DNA, the CDR3 is TGTGCCACCAGTTTGACCAGGGGTCCCGGGGAGCTGTTTTTT.

This chain uses TRBV15 with TRBJ2-1; 10 positions agree with TRBD2. The CDR3 runs to 16 residues. Trimming removed 1 base from V and 5 bases from J; junction bases left unmatched: 5. Germline CDR1 and CDR2: LNHNV and YYDKDF (reference sequence). Written as DNA, the CDR3 is TGTGCCACCAGCAGAGCTAGCGGGAGTGTGAACAATGAGCAGTTCTTC. Residues: CATSRASGSVNNEQFF.

This clone appeared a few times. This chain joins TRBV2 and TRBJ1-2; maybe TRBD1 (6 bases). The germline V and J ends were trimmed by 2 bases and 6 bases, with 13 bases remaining between them. CDR1 and CDR2 (germline): SNHLY, FYNNEI. The CDR3 totals 14 residues. The CDR3 reads CASSERIAGDGYTF. CDR3 DNA sequence: TGTGCCAGCAGTGAAAGGATCGCAGGGGATGGCTACACCTTC.

V gene TRBV2 combines with J gene TRBJ1-4, with TRBD1 matching over 8 bases. The ends lost 6 bases at V and 0 bases at J; junction bases unmatched: 15. Per germline, CDR1 SNHLY and CDR2 FYNNEI. This CDR3 is built from 19 residues. The CDR3 loop is CASRAPLGQGAATNEKLFF. CDR3 nucleotide sequence: TGTGCCAGCAGGGCCCCTCTCGGACAGGGAGCTGCAACTAATGAAAAACTGTTTTTT.

V gene TRBV28 combines with J gene TRBJ1-6, with a possible D match to TRBD1 (6 bases). Trimming took off 3 bases at V and 10 bases at J, with 10 bases between the two ends. Looked up from germline, CDR1 is MDHEN and CDR2 is SYDVKM. The CDR3 is 13 residues long. The CDR3 DNA sequence: TGTGCCAGCAGTTTTGTTAGGGGGTCACCCCTCCACTTT. Translating gives CASSFVRGSPLHF.

The rearrangement uses TRBV29-1 and TRBJ2-1; 9 bases line up with TRBD1. In germline, CDR1 is SQVTM, CDR2 ANQGSEA. CDR3 size: 14 residues. The trim removed 6 bases at V and 2 bases at J, leaving 5 bases unmatched. Here the CDR3 reads CSVTRDRAYNEQFF. CDR3 nucleotide sequence: TGCAGCGTGACTAGGGACAGGGCCTACAATGAGCAGTTCTTC.

The rearrangement uses TRBV5-5 and TRBJ1-1; 7 bases are shared with TRBD1. Trimming took 4 bases from V and 7 from J; bases not matched to a gene: 13. In germline, CDR1 is SGHKS, CDR2 YYEKEE (reference sequence). The CDR3 sequence is 15 residues long. This CDR3 is CASSNGGQTGLEAFF. CDR3 nucleotides: TGTGCCAGCAGCAACGGGGGCCAGACAGGGCTTGAAGCTTTCTTT. Looking up the rest from reference TRBV5-5 and TRBJ1-1 gives the full variable domain: DAGVTQSPTHLIKTRGQQVTLRCSPISGHKSVSWYQQVLGQGPQFIFQYYEKEERGRGNFPDRFSARQFPNYSSELNVNALLLGDSALYLCASSNGGQTGLEAFFGQGTRLTVV.

The chain carries TRBV2 and TRBJ1-4, with 8 bases aligning to TRBD1. The V segment lost 3 bases and the J segment 8 bases; nucleotides outside the gene matches: 5. Germline loops: CDR1 SNHLY, CDR2 FYNNEI. This CDR3 has 14 residues. The CDR3 DNA follows: TGTGCCAGCAGTGAGGGGACAGGCACCGAAAAACTGTTTTTT. It translates to CASSEGTGTEKLFF.

The chain employs TRBV4-3 and TRBJ1-3; 7 nucleotides agree with TRBD1. The CDR3 consists of 16 residues. V dropped 2 bases and J dropped 1; count of bases not matched to a gene: 5. Germline CDR1 is LGHNA and CDR2 is YSLEER. The CDR3 is CASSQSFRGSGNTIYF. In DNA, the CDR3 is TGCGCCAGCAGCCAATCCTTCAGGGGGTCTGGAAACACCATATATTTT.

The genes are TRBV28 and TRBJ1-2, with 8 bases aligning to TRBD1. The CDR3 is made up of 15 amino acids. Unmatched junction bases numbered 10, after V lost 6 bases and J lost 4 bases. CDR1 is MDHEN, CDR2 SYDVKM, per germline. Written as DNA, the CDR3 is TGTGCCAGCAGCTACGGACAGGGCCTGATCTATGGCTACACCTTC. Its translation: CASSYGQGLIYGYTF.

The DNA of the CDR3 is TGTGCCAGCAGTGAAAATTCAGGCAGCTATGGCTACACCTTC. Encoded protein: CASSENSGSYGYTF. V is TRBV6-4 and J is TRBJ1-2; D is undetermined. V was pared by 3 bases and J by 4 bases, with 12 bases between. Germline V gene sequence: CDR1 MRHNA, CDR2 SNTAGT. The CDR3 loop spans 14 amino acids.